One and the same sample provided the 5 T cell receptor beta chains below, sequenced in a study of T cell changes during pregnancy in multiple sclerosis. TCRdb keeps only in-frame clones here, not all; method: immunoSEQ multiplex PCR. This sample has about 62,000 clones, with 92% found just once. The sample consisted of peripheral blood, taken in the second trimester of pregnancy. The receptors originated from a female donor in good health, enrolled as a control in a pregnancy study.

The V call is TRBV30, the J call TRBJ2-5; TRBD2 agrees at 7 bases. This CDR3 contains 12 residues. Germline V gene data show CDR1 as GTSNPN and CDR2 as SVGIG (reference sequence). J lost 4 bases, V lost 3 bases, and 2 bases had no gene match. CDR3 sequence reads: CAWRTSAETQYF. Written as DNA, the CDR3 is TGTGCCTGGAGAACTAGCGCAGAGACCCAGTACTTC. Full variable domain (rest looked up from reference TRBV30 and TRBJ2-5): SQTIHQWPATLVQPVGSPLSLECTVEGTSNPNLYWYRQAAGRGLQLLFYSVGIGQISSEVPQNLSASRPQDRQFILSSKKLLLSDSGFYLCAWRTSAETQYFGPGTRLLVL.

The V call is TRBV5-1, the J call TRBJ2-7; 8 nucleotides agree with TRBD2. The CDR3 loop spans 15 amino acids. In germline, CDR1 is SGHRS, CDR2 YFSETQ. After removal of 1 base from V and 5 bases from J, the junction contained 8 bases not matched to a gene. In nucleotides, the CDR3 is TGCGCCAGCAGCTTGTTTCCAGCGGGAGAGGACGAGCAGTACTTC. Translated: CASSLFPAGEDEQYF.

The V call is TRBV6-5, the J call TRBJ1-1; D possibly corresponds to TRBD1 (6 bases). This CDR3 region has 14 residues. The germline V gene has CDR1 MNHEY and CDR2 SVGAGI. V lost 2 bases to trimming and J lost 4 bases, with 11 bases between them. In nucleotides, the CDR3 is TGTGCCAGCAGTTACGGGGGCCATGTCACTGAAGCTTTCTTT. Translation gives CASSYGGHVTEAFF.

The chain couples TRBV6-6 to TRBJ2-1; D remains ambiguous. The germline V gene encodes CDR1 MNHNY and CDR2 SVGAGI (reference sequence). This CDR3 contains 14 residues. Trimming left V 6 bases short and J 8 bases short, with 17 bases between. DNA of the CDR3: TGTGCCAGCAGCTTAGACCGCCAGCGACATGAGCAGTTCTTC. It encodes CASSLDRQRHEQFF.

The rearrangement joins TRBV6-4 to TRBJ2-3, with D maybe TRBD1 (6 bases). The CDR3 length is 14 residues. With 0 bases removed from V and 4 bases from J, the gap between germline ends came to 8 bases. Looked up from germline, CDR1 is MRHNA and CDR2 is SNTAGT. CDR3 in amino acids: CASSDSQGSDTQYF. The CDR3 DNA is TGTGCCAGCAGTGACTCGCAGGGGTCAGATACGCAGTATTTT.